Following are 26 T cell receptor beta chains from one sample sequenced in a study of blood T cell repertoires in COVID-19. Clones were read by immunoSEQ multiplex PCR, and TCRdb kept only the in-frame ones, dropping some. The sample consists of fewer than 400,000 clones, around 85% of them appearing once. Sequenced material: PBMCs or T cells enriched from blood (not recorded which). The source of these receptors is a man aged 30 to 45 who had recovered from COVID-19.

V is TRBV9 and J is TRBJ1-2; perhaps TRBD1 as D (5 bases). The CDR3 is 17 amino acids. V was pared by 0 bases and J by 5 bases, with 20 bases between. Per the germline V gene, CDR1 is SGDLS and CDR2 is YYNGEE. CDR3 sequence: CASSVGGAPSGTYGYTF. CDR3 DNA: TGTGCCAGCAGCGTAGGAGGGGCGCCTTCAGGGACTTATGGCTACACCTTC.

This clone was seen a single time. The chain couples TRBV4-2 to TRBJ1-4; TRBD1 matches 7 bases. The CDR3 length is 16 residues. The V and J ends lost 4 bases and 7 bases, in that order; junction bases with no gene match: 12. Looked up from germline, CDR1 is LGHNA and CDR2 is YNFKEQ. CDR3: CASSPQGSTILEKLFF. DNA for the CDR3: TGTGCCAGCAGCCCACAGGGGTCGACGATTCTTGAAAAACTGTTTTTT.

V usage is TRBV12-5 and J usage is TRBJ1-2; 8 bases line up with TRBD1. Germline values: CDR1 LGHNT, CDR2 FRNRAP. The CDR3 runs 15 residues. V shed 2 bases, J shed 7 bases, and the junction held 9 bases outside the gene matches. CDR3 sequence reads: CASGLSSRTGRGYTF. CDR3 sequence (DNA): TGTGCTAGTGGTTTGAGTTCCAGGACAGGGCGTGGCTACACCTTC. The entire variable domain, with the rest obtained from reference TRBV12-5 and TRBJ1-2, is as follows: DARVTQTPRHKVTEMGQEVTMRCQPILGHNTVFWYRQTMMQGLELLAYFRNRAPLDDSGMPKDRFSAEMPDATLATLKIQPSEPRDSAVYFCASGLSSRTGRGYTFGSGTRLTVV.

V usage is TRBV6-4 and J usage is TRBJ2-5; TRBD1 agrees at 8 bases. The CDR3 covers 14 residues. J lost 5 bases, V lost 6 bases, and 8 bases had no gene match. Germline CDR1 is MRHNA and CDR2 is SNTAGT. The CDR3 sequence is CASSPTGGEETQYF. The CDR3 nucleotides are TGTGCCAGCAGCCCCACAGGGGGTGAGGAGACCCAGTACTTC.

V and J are TRBV3-1 (or the pseudogene TRBV3-2) and TRBJ2-5, with TRBD1 matching over 7 bases. This CDR3 region has 14 residues. V gave up 1 base and J gave up 3 bases; unmatched junction bases: 2. CDR1 is LGHDT and CDR2 is YNNKEL in the germline V gene (reference sequence). The CDR3 nucleotides read TGTGCCAGCAGCCAAGCCGGGACAGAAGAGACCCAGTACTTC. Translation: CASSQAGTEETQYF.

The chain has TRBV28 and TRBJ1-1, with D perhaps matching TRBD1 (5 bases). The CDR3 sequence is 14 residues long. CDR1 and CDR2 (germline): MDHEN, SYDVKM. V lost 3 bases, J lost 2 bases, and 10 bases lay in between. In DNA form, the CDR3 reads TGTGCCAGCAGTTTGGGGGGAGGAAACACTGAAGCTTTCTTT. Its translation is CASSLGGGNTEAFF.

The V and J genes are TRBV7-9 and TRBJ1-5; D uncertain. Germline V gene lookup returns CDR1 SEHNR and CDR2 FQNEAQ (reference sequence). Trimming pared 6 bases from V and 5 bases from J, leaving 11 bases between. The CDR3 runs to 13 residues. The CDR3 DNA sequence: TGTGCCAGCAGTCAGTACGGAGATCAGCCCCAGCATTTT. Translating it yields CASSQYGDQPQHF.

This clone has a handful of counts. This specimen includes other DNA sequences encoding the same CDR3. V and J are TRBV30 and TRBJ1-2; D remains unclear. Germline values: CDR1 GTSNPN, CDR2 SVGIG (reference sequence). V lost 0 bases and J lost 5, with 7 bases in between. The CDR3 contains 12 residues. CDR3 amino acids: CAWSVPGYGYTF. The DNA for the CDR3 is TGTGCCTGGAGTGTACCGGGGTATGGCTACACCTTC.

Note on this clone: One end of the junction varies from germline; a read error may be responsible. This chain joins TRBV4-1 and TRBJ1-2, with 7 bases identical to TRBD1. The CDR3 has 13 amino acids. Germline CDR1 and CDR2: MGHRA and YSYEKL. This chain's CDR3 is CASSQDTGASGAF. The CDR3 nucleotides are TGCGCCAGCAGCCAAGACACAGGGGCCTCTGGCGCCTTC.

The chain joins TRBV2 to TRBJ2-5; TRBD2 aligns across 9 bases. The CDR3 is 13 residues long. J was trimmed by 2 bases and V by 8 bases; bases with no gene match: 3. CDR1 is SNHLY and CDR2 is FYNNEI in the germline V gene. The CDR3 DNA is TGTGCCAGCCTGACTAGCGGACAAGAGACCCAGTACTTC. Its protein product is CASLTSGQETQYF.

The rearrangement uses TRBV5-4 and TRBJ1-1, with TRBD1 matching 7 bases. This CDR3 is built from 13 residues. The trim removed 1 base at V and 6 bases at J, leaving 3 bases unmatched. Germline CDR1 reads SGHNT; CDR2 reads YYREEE (reference sequence). In nucleotides, the CDR3 is TGTGCCAGCAGCTTGTCCACAGGGGCTGAAGCTTTCTTT. Encoded protein: CASSLSTGAEAFF.

V is TRBV5-1 and J is TRBJ1-2; 11 bases are shared with TRBD1. The V and J ends lost 5 bases and 0 bases, in that order; junction bases with no gene match: 9. Germline V gene sequence: CDR1 SGHRS, CDR2 YFSETQ. The CDR3 is made up of 17 amino acids. The CDR3 loop reads CASSLGDRGESNYGYTF. The CDR3 nucleotides read TGCGCCAGCAGTCTTGGGGACAGGGGGGAATCTAACTATGGCTACACCTTC.

J is TRBJ2-7 and V is TRBV7-2; tentatively, D is TRBD2 (5 bases). Trimming cost V 4 bases and J 4 bases, with 8 bases left between them. CDR3 size: 12 residues. Looked up from germline, CDR1 is SGHTA and CDR2 is FQGNSA. CDR3 sequence reads: CASSSPGYEQYF. CDR3 DNA sequence: TGTGCCAGCAGCTCACCGGGGTACGAGCAGTACTTC.

The chain is built from TRBV27 and TRBJ2-3; 7 bases are a match to TRBD2. Germline V gene lookup returns CDR1 MNHEY and CDR2 SMNVEV (reference sequence). The CDR3 is made up of 17 amino acids. After removal of 7 bases from V and 1 base from J, the junction contained 14 bases not matched to a gene. CDR3 bases: TGTGCCAGCACCGATCAATACCCGGGGGGTGGCACAGATACGCAGTATTTT. Translation gives CASTDQYPGGGTDTQYF.

The CDR3 DNA reads TGTGCCAGCAGCTCATCGGGACAGGGGGTTTATGGCTACACCTTC. Translation gives CASSSSGQGVYGYTF. The J gene is TRBJ1-2, the V gene TRBV7-2, with 11 bases lining up with TRBD1. Looked up from germline, CDR1 is SGHTA and CDR2 is FQGNSA. The length of the CDR3 is 15 residues. V trimming: 4 bases; J trimming: 5 bases; junction bases outside the gene matches: 6.

The chain combines TRBV27 with TRBJ1-6; 9 bases map to TRBD1. CDR3 size: 14 residues. J lost 10 bases, V lost 6 bases, and 7 bases had no gene match. The germline V gene has CDR1 MNHEY and CDR2 SMNVEV (reference sequence). CDR3 amino acids: CASSMGTGSSPLHF. The CDR3 nucleotides read TGTGCCAGCAGCATGGGGACAGGGAGCTCACCCCTCCACTTT.

The rearrangement joins TRBV9 to TRBJ2-2; D unclear. Germline CDR1 and CDR2: SGDLS and YYNGEE. Trimming cost V 1 base and J 3 bases, with 7 bases left between them. This CDR3 contains 14 residues. As DNA, the CDR3 is TGTGCCAGCAGCGTACTTTCTGACACCGGGGAGCTGTTTTTT. Protein: CASSVLSDTGELFF.

The J gene is TRBJ1-1, the V gene TRBV5-5; D gene uncertain. The CDR3 totals 11 residues. Germline V gives CDR1 SGHKS, CDR2 YYEKEE (reference sequence). V lost 2 bases, J lost 10 bases, and 9 bases lay in between. CDR3 DNA sequence: TGTGCCAGCAGCTTTAACGAGGGAGCTTTCTTT. This codes for CASSFNEGAFF.

This clone appeared once. This chain joins TRBV12-3 or TRBV12-4 and TRBJ1-1; no firm D call. The V gene lost 6 bases and the J gene lost 0 bases, with 8 bases spanning the gap. The CDR3 spans 13 residues. CDR3 nucleotides: TGTGCCAGCAGCGCGCGGTTGAACACTGAAGCTTTCTTT. Translation gives CASSARLNTEAFF.

The chain combines TRBV27 with TRBJ1-1, with 11 bases lining up with TRBD1. The CDR3 is made up of 16 amino acids. V was pared by 6 bases and J by 4 bases, with 10 bases of the junction left unmatched. Germline CDR1 is MNHEY and CDR2 is SMNVEV (reference sequence). CDR3 coding DNA: TGTGCCAGCAGGGACAGGGGGCGGGTCGGGCGCACTGAAGCTTTCTTT. Protein product: CASRDRGRVGRTEAFF.

The chain joins TRBV10-3 to TRBJ2-5, with TRBD2 as a possible D gene (5 bases). The length of the CDR3 is 14 residues. Germline CDR1 reads ENHRY; CDR2 reads SYGVKD. V was shortened by 0 bases and J by 3 bases, with 8 bases between the two germline ends. The CDR3 protein is CAISESTGKETQYF. The CDR3 DNA reads as TGTGCCATCAGTGAGTCGACGGGGAAAGAGACCCAGTACTTC.

The chain employs TRBV27 and TRBJ1-1; tentative D call: TRBD1 (6 bases). V was cut by 3 bases and J by 4 bases, with 12 bases left in between. The CDR3 is made up of 14 amino acids. Germline loops: CDR1 MNHEY, CDR2 SMNVEV (reference sequence). The CDR3 loop is CASSFGQGTTEAFF. Here the CDR3 DNA reads TGTGCCAGCAGTTTCGGGCAGGGGACCACTGAAGCTTTCTTT.

The chain carries TRBV29-1 and TRBJ2-5; TRBD1 agrees at 8 bases. The CDR3 extends over 14 amino acids. Per the germline V gene, CDR1 is SQVTM and CDR2 is ANQGSEA. The V segment lost 6 bases and the J segment 2 bases; nucleotides outside the gene matches: 8. The CDR3 sequence: CSVDRQGAQETQYF. In DNA form, the CDR3 reads TGCAGCGTGGATAGGCAGGGGGCTCAAGAGACCCAGTACTTC.

The chain employs TRBV29-1 and TRBJ2-5, with TRBD2 matching over 14 bases. Per the germline V gene, CDR1 is SQVTM and CDR2 is ANQGSEA. The J segment lost 4 bases and the V segment lost 6 bases, leaving 7 bases of the junction unmatched. The CDR3 consists of 15 residues. In DNA form, the CDR3 reads TGCAGCGTCGAGACTAGCGGGGGGGCGGGAGAGACCCAGTACTTC. The encoded protein is CSVETSGGAGETQYF.

Regarding this clone: An end of the junction does not agree with germline; a read error may underlie this. The gene calls are TRBV14 and TRBJ1-2, with D perhaps matching TRBD1 (5 bases). CDR1 SGHDN and CDR2 FVKESK come from the germline V gene. CDR3 size: 11 residues. The CDR3 here is CASSFRQTLHF. The CDR3 DNA reads as TGTGCCAGCAGCTTTCGACAGACTCTCCACTTC.

The chain is built from TRBV4-2 and TRBJ2-2, with 7 bases matching TRBD2. V dropped 1 base and J dropped 6; count of bases not matched to a gene: 8. Germline V CDR1 and CDR2: LGHNA, YNFKEQ. The CDR3 has 16 amino acids. The CDR3 bases are TGTGCCAGCAGCCAAGTAGGGGCGGGGGAAGCCGGGGAGCTGTTTTTT. This codes for CASSQVGAGEAGELFF.